Listed below are T cell receptor beta chains from one sample, sequenced in a study of shared clonotypes between healthy human individuals. The data were produced by immunoSEQ multiplex PCR, yet TCRdb's version contains in-frame clones alone and is incomplete. This sample has over a million clones, with more than 75% found just once. The source material was memory CD4+ T cells from PBMCs. These TCRs come from a man between 18 and 29 years old in good health. Some clones in this sample may be carry-over from other donors' samples. Both conserved end residues are part of each CDR3. Each record gives: V gene, J gene, D gene, clone size, CDR3 protein. D genes are given only for firm matches. Size values are once, few and many counts, or a class for expanded clones, and some rows have none.

TRBV6-6	TRBJ2-2	-	once	CASSYSAGELFF
TRBV7-8	TRBJ1-3	-	-	CASSTRSGSGNTIHF
TRBV5-1	TRBJ2-2	TRBD2	once	CASFGSLAGTGELFF
TRBV28	TRBJ1-1	TRBD1	-	CASSLGTGAGNTEAFF
TRBV4-1	TRBJ2-1	-	-	CASSQDQGHLAMQFF
TRBV18	TRBJ1-2	-	-	CASSPLSGYTF
TRBV4-1	TRBJ1-5	-	few	CASSQVGHQPQHF
TRBV11-2	TRBJ2-3	-	-	CASSQREMVDTQYF
TRBV20-1	TRBJ2-3	-	many	CSAPLRTQYF
TRBV6-1	TRBJ2-1	-	-	CASSDDMGFYNEQFF
TRBV25-1	TRBJ1-1	-	few	CASSEYERRAFF
TRBV9	TRBJ2-1	TRBD2	few	CASSVAQREGEQFF
TRBV2	TRBJ2-1	TRBD2	-	CASSEEQPGLAGDEQFF
TRBV5-1	TRBJ2-3	-	many	CASSLGGRTDTQYF
TRBV28	TRBJ1-5	TRBD1	-	CASRTGDSNQPKHF
TRBV6-5	TRBJ2-5	-	-	CASSYRRQETQYF
TRBV28	TRBJ2-1	TRBD2	once	CASSPSGRPYNEQFF
TRBV9	TRBJ1-2	-	-	CASSVAHQGSYGYTF
TRBV7-3	TRBJ1-3	-	once	CASSLMGSSGNTIYF
TRBV7-2	TRBJ1-2	TRBD1	-	CASSLVGGQWVSGYTF
TRBV5-1	TRBJ2-5	-	once	CASSATGQETQYF
TRBV14	TRBJ2-7	-	-	CASSPKRYGNVAYEQYF
TRBV11-2	TRBJ2-5	-	-	CASSPPLGVAQQETQYF
TRBV5-1	TRBJ2-5	TRBD2	-	CASSRASGTETQYF
TRBV10-2	TRBJ1-1	-	many	CASSSGTFRDTEAFF
TRBV5-1	TRBJ2-5	TRBD1	few	CASSQGTGETQYF
TRBV29-1	TRBJ1-5	-	-	CSVSSGGNQPQHF
TRBV5-1	TRBJ2-7	TRBD2	-	CASSPWGGGPKTYEQYF
TRBV28	TRBJ2-5	-	-	CASSSQETQYF
TRBV29-1	TRBJ1-2	-	once	CSVVEGGTGYTF
TRBV10-3	TRBJ2-1	-	-	CATRDPPGDEQFF
TRBV7-3	TRBJ2-3	-	-	CASSLTGQGSDTQYF
TRBV7-8	TRBJ1-5	-	few	CASSLGQTLSNQPQHF
TRBV6-6	TRBJ1-1	-	-	CASSYGVRYMNTEAFF
TRBV6-7	TRBJ1-2	-	few	CASSYSIAGADYGYTF
TRBV18	TRBJ2-1	TRBD2	-	CASSLFTSGSYNEQFF
TRBV7-3	TRBJ2-3	TRBD2	-	CASSLKLAGGADTQYF
TRBV15	TRBJ2-6	TRBD1	-	CATQGANGANVLTF
TRBV7-9	TRBJ2-1	TRBD2	-	CASSQTSGVYNEQFF
TRBV5-1	TRBJ2-7	-	-	CASSFSDGRGGEQYF
TRBV5-1	TRBJ2-3	TRBD1	-	CASSTGQSTDTQYF
TRBV29-1	TRBJ1-3	-	-	CSVRLGGGNTIYF
TRBV5-1	TRBJ1-2	TRBD1	few	CASSLVGQGDYGYTF
TRBV5-4	TRBJ1-1	TRBD1	once	CASSLTGQGMNTEAFF
TRBV19	TRBJ1-3	-	once	CASSSRRTSGNTIYF
TRBV2	TRBJ2-6	-	-	CASTGLSGANVLTF
TRBV7-3	TRBJ2-6	-	-	CASGGPGANVLTF
TRBV30	TRBJ2-3	TRBD2	once	CAWSTGLVGSTDTQYF
TRBV6-1	TRBJ1-1	-	-	CASFRGPNTEAFF
TRBV7-2	TRBJ2-5	-	-	CASNPSGAVLETQYF
TRBV28	TRBJ2-7	TRBD1	-	CASRYDLGQGAYEQYF
TRBV7-2	TRBJ2-7	-	once	CASSSTGTSYEQYF
TRBV11-3	TRBJ2-1	-	-	CASSDNDRYNEQFF
TRBV6-1	TRBJ2-3	-	-	CASSEITDTQYF
TRBV28	TRBJ2-7	TRBD1	-	CASSPTGGTDEQYF
TRBV7-2	TRBJ1-1	-	-	CASSFTTDGEAFF